The 17 T cell receptor beta chains below all came from one sample that was sequenced in a study of CD8 T cells in Susac syndrome. Random-hexamer reverse transcription was applied to about 0.45 to 1 ug RNA. In TCRdb, the immunoSEQ multiplex PCR reads were re-called with MiXCR into one record per CDR3 protein. The sample holds about 200,000 distinct CDR3 sequences, approximately 96% seen once. The material sequenced was CD4+ T cells from PBMCs. The receptor set was obtained from a human donor with multiple sclerosis.

The genes are TRBV30 and TRBJ1-6; no reliable D call. Germline values: CDR1 GTSNPN, CDR2 SVGIG (reference sequence). Between the trimmed V and J ends, which lost 3 bases and 4 bases, there was a span of 13 bases. The CDR3 runs 15 residues. CDR3 in DNA: TGTGCCTGGAGAGCCGCCCGGGGTTATAATTCACCCCTCCACTTT. This translates into CAWRAARGYNSPLHF.

This clonotype has only one observation. The chain recombines TRBV20-1 with TRBJ1-2; the D is unclear. Trimming shortened V by 0 bases and J by 3 bases, and 14 bases separated the two germline ends. This CDR3 contains 15 residues. CDR1 is DFQATT and CDR2 is SNEGSKA in the germline V gene (reference sequence). CDR3 in DNA: TGCAGTGCTAGAGATAGGCTAGACACCGACTATGGCTACACCTTC. It is translated as CSARDRLDTDYGYTF.

The rearrangement links TRBV29-1 to TRBJ1-1; D is undetermined. This CDR3 region has 11 residues. The V and J ends lost 6 bases and 0 bases respectively, with 5 bases between them. CDR1 and CDR2 from the germline V gene are SQVTM and ANQGSEA. The CDR3 is CSVEMNTEAFF. For the CDR3, the DNA is TGCAGCGTGGAGATGAACACTGAAGCTTTCTTT.

This rearrangement joins TRBV29-1 to TRBJ1-2; weak D call: TRBD1 (5 bases). CDR3 length: 12 amino acids. V lost 2 bases to trimming and J lost 6 bases, with 10 bases between them. Germline V CDR1 and CDR2: SQVTM, ANQGSEA. The DNA of the CDR3 is TGCAGCGTTGAAAAAGTGGGGGATGGCTACACCTTC. Its translation is CSVEKVGDGYTF.

The chain joins TRBV5-4 to TRBJ2-3; 9 bases are a match to TRBD1. After removal of 1 base from V and 1 base from J, the junction contained 1 base not matched to a gene. Germline-derived CDR1 and CDR2 are SGHNT and YYREEE (reference sequence). This CDR3 spans 15 amino acids. CDR3 amino acids: CASSLRTGGTDTQYF. The DNA of the CDR3 is TGTGCCAGCAGCTTGCGGACAGGGGGCACAGATACGCAGTATTTT.

The count of this clonotype is one. The rearrangement uses TRBV29-1 and TRBJ1-1; D remains unclear. This CDR3 contains 13 residues. V dropped 6 bases and J dropped 7 bases, with 18 bases sitting between them. Germline V CDR1 and CDR2: SQVTM, ANQGSEA. The CDR3 sequence is CSVRGYVANEAFF. DNA of the CDR3: TGCAGCGTGCGAGGGTATGTCGCGAATGAAGCTTTCTTT.

This chain connects TRBV20-1 to TRBJ2-7; D is possibly TRBD1 or TRBD2 (5 bases each). The V gene lost 0 bases and the J gene lost 3 bases, with 12 bases spanning the gap. The germline CDR1 and CDR2 sequences are DFQATT and SNEGSKA (reference sequence). There are 14 residues in the CDR3. The CDR3 DNA reads as TGCAGTGCTAGAGATCCGGGGCAGCGCTACGAGCAGTACTTC. The encoded protein is CSARDPGQRYEQYF.

The V call is TRBV6-2 or TRBV6-3, the J call TRBJ1-5, with D tentatively TRBD1 (6 bases). From germline, CDR1 is MNHEY and CDR2 SVGEGT. This CDR3 region has 14 residues. V shed 4 bases and J shed 6 bases, with 13 bases lying between them. CDR3 amino acids: CASSSGQLSQPQHF. The CDR3 nucleotides read TGTGCCAGCAGTTCCGGACAGCTGTCTCAGCCCCAGCATTTT.

V and J are TRBV3-1 and TRBJ1-3; maybe TRBD1 (6 bases). The CDR3 contains 14 residues. V was shortened by 1 base and J by 2 bases, with 6 bases between the two germline ends. The germline CDR1 and CDR2 sequences are LGHDT and YNNKEL (reference sequence). CDR3 sequence reads: CASSQGTAGNTIYF. DNA of the CDR3: TGTGCCAGCAGCCAAGGGACAGCTGGAAACACCATATATTTT.

V and J are TRBV29-1 and TRBJ1-2; 7 bases line up with TRBD1. There are 13 residues in the CDR3. CDR1 is SQVTM and CDR2 is ANQGSEA in the germline V gene. V shed 3 bases, J shed 4 bases, and the junction held 5 bases outside the gene matches. CDR3 amino acids: CSVEVRQGYGYTF. CDR3 DNA: TGCAGCGTTGAGGTGAGACAGGGCTATGGCTACACCTTC. The full variable domain, rest sourced from reference TRBV29-1 and TRBJ1-2, is SAVISQKPSRDICQRGTSLTIQCQVDSQVTMMFWYRQQPGQSLTLIATANQGSEATYESGFVIDKFPISRPNLTFSTLTVSNMSPEDSSIYLCSVEVRQGYGYTFGSGTRLTVV.

The chain has TRBV28 and TRBJ1-1; D gene ambiguous. Germline V lookup: CDR1 MDHEN, CDR2 SYDVKM. This CDR3 comprises 14 residues. V lost 6 bases to trimming and J lost 1 base, with 12 bases between them. The CDR3 DNA sequence: TGTGCCAGCAGCCTGATCGGTGGGAACACTGAAGCTTTCTTT. This codes for CASSLIGGNTEAFF.

This chain joins TRBV30 and TRBJ1-2; 7 bases map to TRBD1. The CDR3 is 11 residues long. Germline-derived CDR1 and CDR2 are GTSNPN and SVGIG (reference sequence). V lost 2 bases, J lost 7 bases, and 1 base stayed unmatched. This CDR3 is CAWSYRGGYTF. The CDR3 DNA reads TGTGCCTGGAGTTACAGGGGTGGCTACACCTTC.

This chain joins TRBV12-3 or TRBV12-4 and TRBJ1-4; tentatively, D is TRBD1 (5 bases). The CDR3 has 13 amino acids. Trimming removed 0 bases at V and 8 bases at J, with 7 bases between. CDR3 DNA sequence: TGTGCCAGCAGTTTAGCAGAGGGGGAAAAACTGTTTTTT. Its translation: CASSLAEGEKLFF.

This chain joins TRBV27 and TRBJ1-6; D is unresolved. Germline CDR1 reads MNHEY; CDR2 reads SMNVEV (reference sequence). This CDR3 has 13 amino acids. With 4 bases removed from V and 10 bases from J, the gap between germline ends came to 11 bases. In DNA form, the CDR3 reads TGTGCCAGCAGTTCCGGGCCATGGTCACCCCTCCACTTT. It encodes CASSSGPWSPLHF.

The gene calls are TRBV12-3 or TRBV12-4 and TRBJ2-1, with TRBD2 matching over 12 bases. V lost 7 bases and J lost 6; bases outside the gene matches: 7. There are 15 residues in the CDR3. CDR3 in DNA: TGTGCCAGCACAGCGGGACTAGCGGGTTCCAATGAGCAGTTCTTC. Residues: CASTAGLAGSNEQFF.

The chain combines TRBV7-2 with TRBJ2-1; 9 bases are shared with TRBD1. J was trimmed by 2 bases and V by 0 bases; bases with no gene match: 2. CDR3 length: 16 residues. Germline V CDR1 and CDR2: SGHTA, FQGNSA. CDR3 DNA: TGTGCCAGCAGCTTAGCTGGGACAGGGCCCTACAATGAGCAGTTCTTC. Its protein product is CASSLAGTGPYNEQFF.

The genes are TRBV29-1 and TRBJ2-1, with D unclear. This CDR3 comprises 12 residues. V was cut by 2 bases and J by 5 bases, with 7 bases left in between. Per the germline V gene, CDR1 is SQVTM and CDR2 is ANQGSEA. CDR3 nucleotide sequence: TGCAGCGTTGAACGGGCCAACAATGAGCAGTTCTTC. Its translation is CSVERANNEQFF.